This is a list of T cell receptor beta chains from one sample in a study of T-cell reconstitution after alpha-beta-depleted transplantation in children. MiXCR was run by TCRdb on the PCR reads, yielding one entry per CDR3 protein. The sample lists roughly 74,000 distinct CDR3 sequences, less than 20% occurring once. The sample consisted of PBMCs, mostly from graft donor cells, taken 360 days after TCRalphabeta/CD19-depleted stem cell transplant. Receptors were obtained from a male patient aged 2 to 10 who had a stem cell transplant for acute lymphoblastic leukemia, so the T cells may come from the graft donor. The CDR3 runs from the conserved cysteine through the conserved F or W. The order of the fields is V gene, D gene, J gene, clone size, CDR3 length, CDR3 DNA, CDR3 protein. A D gene is named only where the DNA matches it firmly. Some rows mark clone size as missing; the rest say once, few, many or name a class of expanded clone.

TRBV10-3	TRBD2	TRBJ2-1	-	14	TGTGCCGCCGGGGGACTAGGCTCCTACAATGAGCAGTTCTTC	CAAGGLGSYNEQFF
TRBV12-3/TRBV12-4	-	TRBJ1-5	few	16	TGTGCCAGCAGCAGAAGGACAGCCTTTTTCAATCAGCCCCAGCATTTT	CASSRRTAFFNQPQHF
TRBV12-3/TRBV12-4	TRBD2	TRBJ2-7	few	14	TGTGCCAGCAGCACTAGCGGGAGTCGAAACGAGCAGTACTTC	CASSTSGSRNEQYF
TRBV5-1	-	TRBJ2-2	many	14	TGCGCCAGCAGTGTTAGCCAGAACACCGGGGAGCTGTTTTTT	CASSVSQNTGELFF
TRBV4-2	-	TRBJ1-3	-	16	TGTGCCAGCAGCCGGCCGGGGACACGCTCTGGAAACACCATATATTTT	CASSRPGTRSGNTIYF
TRBV5-5	-	TRBJ1-3	-	14	TGTGCCAGCAGCCGAGGGCTTTTCGGAAACACCATATATTTT	CASSRGLFGNTIYF
TRBV12-3/TRBV12-4	TRBD1	TRBJ2-1	-	19	TGTGCCAGCAAAATAGGCCCACCATCCCGGGACAGGGTCTACAATGAGCAGTTCTTC	CASKIGPPSRDRVYNEQFF
TRBV6-5	-	TRBJ2-3	few	15	TGTGCCAGCAGTTACGCGGCAGGGATTACAGATACGCAGTATTTT	CASSYAAGITDTQYF
TRBV10-3	-	TRBJ1-5	-	15	TGTGCCATCAGTGAGGGATGGATCAGCAATCAGCCCCAGCATTTT	CAISEGWISNQPQHF
TRBV5-1	TRBD2	TRBJ2-7	few	14	TGCGCCAGCAGCTTGGGACTAGCGGGAGGCGAGCAGTACTTC	CASSLGLAGGEQYF
TRBV5-1	-	TRBJ2-5	few	14	TGCGCCAGCAGCTTGATCAGACAGCAAGAGACCCAGTACTTC	CASSLIRQQETQYF
TRBV5-1	TRBD1	TRBJ2-4	few	14	TGCGCCAGCAGCTTGGGGGACAGGAAAAACATTCAGTACTTC	CASSLGDRKNIQYF
TRBV29-1	TRBD2	TRBJ2-5	-	15	TGCAGCGTGGGGGATAGCGGGAGATTACAAGAGACCCAGTACTTC	CSVGDSGRLQETQYF
TRBV20-1	-	TRBJ1-6	few	13	TGCAGTGCTAGAGGTCTAGGGAGATCACCCCTCCACTTT	CSARGLGRSPLHF
TRBV6-1	TRBD2	TRBJ2-1	few	15	TGTGCCAGCAGGATACTAGCGGGAGGGCCAAATGAGCAGTTCTTC	CASRILAGGPNEQFF
TRBV12-3/TRBV12-4	-	TRBJ2-4	few	15	TGTGCCAGCAGTTTAGGAGCGGAGCCCAAAAACATTCAGTACTTC	CASSLGAEPKNIQYF
TRBV10-3	-	TRBJ1-1	many	13	TGTGCCATCAGTGAGTCGGGGGACTTTGGAGCTTTCTTT	CAISESGDFGAFF
TRBV11-2	-	TRBJ2-2	-	17	TGTGCCAGCAGCTTTCGTTGGGGGGCGGTGAACACCGGGGAGCTGTTTTTT	CASSFRWGAVNTGELFF
TRBV12-3/TRBV12-4	TRBD2	TRBJ2-4	few	21	TGTGCCAGCAGTTTGGGCCAACTGGGTAGCGGGAGGGCCGGGGGCAAAAACATTCAGTACTTC	CASSLGQLGSGRAGGKNIQYF
TRBV4-2	-	TRBJ2-2	few	14	TGTGCCAGCAGCCGACAGTCGAACACCGGGGAGCTGTTTTTT	CASSRQSNTGELFF
TRBV7-9	TRBD2	TRBJ2-3	many	16	TGTGCCAGCAGCTTAGGGGACGGGAGGAACACAGATACGCAGTATTTT	CASSLGDGRNTDTQYF
TRBV5-6	-	TRBJ2-7	few	17	TGTGCCAGCAGCTTCGCCCTGGGGGGGGGCCCATCCTACGAGCAGTACTTC	CASSFALGGGPSYEQYF
TRBV30	TRBD2	TRBJ2-7	-	14	TGTGCCTGGAGTGGCGGGAGAGCTTCCTACGAGCAGTACTTC	CAWSGGRASYEQYF
TRBV6-1	-	TRBJ2-3	-	14	TGTGCCAGCAGTCCTATGACGGGCACAGATACGCAGTATTTT	CASSPMTGTDTQYF
TRBV12-3/TRBV12-4	TRBD2	TRBJ2-7	-	13	TGTGCCAGCAGCAAGGGACTAGTCTACGAGCAGTACTTC	CASSKGLVYEQYF
TRBV5-5	TRBD1	TRBJ2-1	-	15	TGTGCCAGCAGCAGGACACCCTGGCCGGGACAGGGGACGTTCTTC	CASSRTPWPGQGTFF
TRBV7-2	TRBD2	TRBJ2-3	few	17	TGTGCCAGCAGCTTTTTCGCTAGCGGGGGACGCACAGATACGCAGTATTTT	CASSFFASGGRTDTQYF
TRBV6-4	-	TRBJ2-4	many	13	TGTGCCAGCAAGGACCGGGACATCGTCCACCAGTACTTC	CASKDRDIVHQYF
TRBV24-1	-	TRBJ2-1	-	13	TGTGCCACCAGTGATTTGGTGGCGAATGAGCAGTTCTTC	CATSDLVANEQFF
TRBV5-1	-	TRBJ1-2	few	14	TGCGCCAGCAGCTTGGGCCGGGGGGAGGATGGCTACACCTTC	CASSLGRGEDGYTF
TRBV7-2	TRBD2	TRBJ2-2	few	15	TGTGCCAGCCGACTAGCGGGTTTGAACACCGGGGAGCTGTTTTTT	CASRLAGLNTGELFF
TRBV18	-	TRBJ2-2	many	14	TGTGCCAGCTCATTAGACAGATCCACCGGGGAGCTGTTTTTT	CASSLDRSTGELFF
TRBV12-3/TRBV12-4	TRBD1	TRBJ2-2	few	14	TGTGCCAGCAGTTTCGCAGGGGGCGCGGGGGAGCTGTTTTTT	CASSFAGGAGELFF
TRBV7-9	-	TRBJ2-7	few	13	TGTGCCAGCAGCTTCCAGGGGCAGGGCGAGCAGTACTTC	CASSFQGQGEQYF
TRBV5-1	-	TRBJ2-3	few	16	TGCGCCAGCAGCTTGGGGCCCGGGCCCCCCGGAGATACGCAGTATTTT	CASSLGPGPPGDTQYF
TRBV7-9	-	TRBJ2-3	-	15	TGTGCCAGCAGCTTTCTCCCAGGGTCCGCAGATACGCAGTATTTT	CASSFLPGSADTQYF
TRBV7-9	TRBD2	TRBJ2-7	few	14	TGTGCCAGCAGCTTAGGCGGGAGGGTCTACGAGCAGTACTTC	CASSLGGRVYEQYF
TRBV5-1	-	TRBJ2-5	-	12	TGCGCCAGCAGCTTGGGTTTGGGGACCCAGTACTTC	CASSLGLGTQYF
TRBV11-2	-	TRBJ2-4	few	16	TGTGCCAGCAGCTTTGGACCCCGGGGAGAGGGGAACATTCAGTACTTC	CASSFGPRGEGNIQYF